The source of this TCR beta chain is a study of CD8 T cells in ankylosing spondylitis. Notes on the study in general: Some of the motif variants had earlier been found in reactive arthritis patients' fluid and blood. For ankylosing spondylitis blood, a TCR beta motif of about 8 highly homologous variants appeared characteristic. Disease-linked clones reportedly showed significant enrichment in matched ankylosing spondylitis synovial fluid.

Points on this clonotype: Antigen: not known.

Using quantitative 5'-RACE with molecular barcodes, the authors made TCR beta libraries. TCRdb re-called the 5' RACE reads with MiXCR, one entry per CDR3 protein. The sample lists about 300,000 distinct CDR3 sequences; roughly 11% were seen once. Germline V gives CDR1 SGHRS, CDR2 YFSETQ. Trimming cost V 4 bases and J 1 base, with 14 bases left between them. This CDR3 spans 15 amino acids. The chain joins TRBV5-1 to TRBJ1-1; D perhaps matches TRBD1 (5 bases). The material sequenced was blood, either unsorted or a sorted T cell fraction (not recorded which). This receptor was identified in a female donor with ankylosing spondylitis or in good health (not recorded which). CDR3 sequence: CASSGTFGTNTEAFF. The CDR3 DNA reads TGCGCCAGCAGCGGGACCTTTGGTACGAACACTGAAGCTTTCTTT. The variable domain in full, completed from reference TRBV5-1 and TRBJ1-1, reads KAGVTQTPRYLIKTRGQQVTLSCSPISGHRSVSWYQQTPGQGLQFLFEYFSETQRNKGNFPGRFSGRQFSNSRSEMNVSTLELGDSALYLCASSGTFGTNTEAFFGQGTRLTVV.